A single sample is the source of the 22 T cell receptor beta chains below, sequenced in a study of T-cell reconstitution after alpha-beta-depleted transplantation in children. Researchers prepared the TCRbeta library using unique molecular identifiers, the study reports. TCRdb called the PCR reads again in MiXCR, with one record for every CDR3 protein. The sample shows approximately 400,000 distinct CDR3 sequences, around 9.9% of them seen only once. The sequencing here drew on PBMCs from the stem cell graft donor, taken from the stem cell graft. All receptors derive from a human donor who donated a stem cell graft to a child with acute myeloid leukemia.

This clonotype was counted a few times. The chain combines TRBV2 with TRBJ2-6; no firm D call. The ends were cut back, 4 bases at V and 0 bases at J, with 7 bases in the middle. The CDR3 extends over 15 amino acids. Germline V gene data show CDR1 as SNHLY and CDR2 as FYNNEI. CDR3 nucleotide sequence: TGTGCCAGCAGTGGAGGCTCCTCTGGGGCCAACGTCCTGACTTTC. Protein product: CASSGGSSGANVLTF. Looking up the rest from reference TRBV2 and TRBJ2-6 gives the full variable domain: EPEVTQTPSHQVTQMGQEVILRCVPISNHLYFYWYRQILGQKVEFLVSFYNNEISEKSEIFDDQFSVERPDGSNFTLKIRSTKLEDSAMYFCASSGGSSGANVLTFGAGSRLTVL.

The rearrangement links TRBV4-2 to TRBJ1-6; unclear D gene. CDR1 and CDR2 (germline): LGHNA, YNFKEQ. The CDR3 spans 15 residues. Between the trimmed V and J ends, which lost 0 bases and 7 bases, there was a span of 10 bases. As DNA, the CDR3 is TGTGCCAGCAGCCAAGAGGGTTCCGGGAATTCACCCCTCCACTTT. Protein product: CASSQEGSGNSPLHF.

This clonotype was seen ten or more times. V gene TRBV4-2 combines with J gene TRBJ1-2, with D possibly matching TRBD1 (5 bases). Germline-derived CDR1 and CDR2 are LGHNA and YNFKEQ. V was cut by 0 bases and J by 4 bases, with 15 bases left in between. The CDR3 contains 16 residues. The CDR3 loop reads CASSQDLTESAYGYTF. CDR3 DNA sequence: TGTGCCAGCAGCCAAGATTTGACAGAATCCGCCTATGGCTACACCTTC.

The chain employs TRBV30 and TRBJ2-7; D gene unclear. The CDR3 has 13 residues. Germline V gives CDR1 GTSNPN, CDR2 SVGIG (reference sequence). Trimming pared 0 bases from V and 5 bases from J, leaving 11 bases between. Written as DNA, the CDR3 is TGTGCCTGGAGTGTAAATGCTAATAACGAGCAGTACTTC. Amino acid sequence: CAWSVNANNEQYF.

The gene calls are TRBV12-3 or TRBV12-4 and TRBJ1-4; D is undetermined. V dropped 4 bases and J dropped 14 bases, with 14 bases sitting between them. CDR3 length: 12 amino acids. The CDR3 is CASSYGENQLFF. CDR3 bases: TGTGCCAGCAGTTACGGGGAGAACCAGCTGTTTTTT.

This clonotype was found a few times. CDR3 nucleotides: TGTGCCAGCAGCTTGGGGGGACGGACAAATTCACCCCTCCACTTT. Translation gives CASSLGGRTNSPLHF. This chain uses TRBV5-6 with TRBJ1-6; a weak D match, TRBD1 (5 bases). CDR1 is SGHDT and CDR2 is YYEEEE in the germline V gene. V lost 0 bases, J lost 7 bases, and 11 bases lay in between. This CDR3 is 15 amino acids long. Combining the CDR3 with reference TRBV5-6 and TRBJ1-6 gives the whole variable domain DAGVTQSPTHLIKTRGQQVTLRCSPKSGHDTVSWYQQALGQGPQFIFQYYEEEERQRGNFPDRFSGHQFPNYSSELNVNALLLGDSALYLCASSLGGRTNSPLHFGNGTRLTVT.

This clonotype was detected only a few times. The chain couples TRBV20-1 to TRBJ2-5; D call uncertain. This CDR3 region has 12 residues. Germline values: CDR1 DFQATT, CDR2 SNEGSKA (reference sequence). V shed 4 bases and J shed 0 bases, with 6 bases lying between them. The CDR3 sequence: CSATRDQETQYF. CDR3 DNA sequence: TGCAGTGCTACCAGAGACCAAGAGACCCAGTACTTC.

This clonotype was recorded at least ten times. This sequence joins TRBV7-9 and TRBJ2-2; D remains ambiguous. CDR1 and CDR2 from the germline V gene are SEHNR and FQNEAQ (reference sequence). The CDR3 length is 13 residues. The V end lost 8 bases, the J end lost 4 bases, and 11 bases lay between the germline ends. CDR3: CASSPRGTGELFF. In DNA form, the CDR3 reads TGTGCCAGCTCACCACGAGGCACCGGGGAGCTGTTTTTT.

This clonotype has a handful of counts. The chain carries TRBV12-3 or TRBV12-4 and TRBJ1-1; no clear D. The CDR3 is made up of 13 amino acids. Trimming removed 3 bases at V and 6 bases at J, with 11 bases between. CDR3 nucleotide sequence: TGTGCCAGCAGTTTCATACGCGGGGCTGAAGCTTTCTTT. It is translated as CASSFIRGAEAFF.

The chain combines TRBV6-1 with TRBJ1-4, with D maybe TRBD1 (5 bases). With 6 bases removed from V and 7 bases from J, the gap between germline ends came to 21 bases. Germline V CDR1 and CDR2: MNHNS, SASEGT. The CDR3 spans 16 residues. The CDR3 here is CASSDLRDPGGEKLFF. CDR3 DNA sequence: TGTGCCAGCAGCGACCTTCGAGACCCGGGGGGTGAAAAACTGTTTTTT.

This chain connects TRBV5-4 to TRBJ2-1; D might be TRBD2 (7 bases). The CDR3 contains 16 residues. V was shortened by 3 bases and J by 0 bases, with 13 bases between the two germline ends. Germline loops: CDR1 SGHNT, CDR2 YYREEE (reference sequence). CDR3 amino acids: CASSWGGGSSYNEQFF. In DNA form, the CDR3 reads TGTGCCAGCAGCTGGGGGGGGGGCAGCTCCTACAATGAGCAGTTCTTC.

The CDR3 DNA sequence: TGCAGTGCTAGAGTGGCAGGGTTCGGTCAGCCCCAGCATTTT. Residues: CSARVAGFGQPQHF. J is TRBJ1-5 and V is TRBV20-1; weak D call: TRBD1 (5 bases). CDR1 DFQATT and CDR2 SNEGSKA come from the germline V gene (reference sequence). The V and J ends lost 1 base and 6 bases respectively, with 13 bases between them. This CDR3 spans 14 amino acids.

This clonotype was recorded at least ten times. V gene TRBV9 combines with J gene TRBJ2-7, with D possibly TRBD2 on 6 matching bases. Germline V gives CDR1 SGDLS, CDR2 YYNGEE. The V gene lost 0 bases and the J gene lost 2 bases, with 12 bases spanning the gap. The length of the CDR3 is 15 residues. The CDR3 reads CASSVDAGTPYEQYF. CDR3 DNA sequence: TGTGCCAGCAGCGTAGATGCGGGAACCCCCTACGAGCAGTACTTC.

The J gene is TRBJ2-4, the V gene TRBV20-1; tentatively, D is TRBD1 (5 bases). In germline, CDR1 is DFQATT, CDR2 SNEGSKA (reference sequence). V was shortened by 5 bases and J by 1 base, with 21 bases between the two germline ends. The CDR3 length is 17 residues. This CDR3 reads CSAGPLARGYAKNIQYF. In DNA, the CDR3 is TGCAGTGCTGGCCCGCTGGCTAGGGGCTATGCCAAAAACATTCAGTACTTC.

There are many counts of this clonotype. The V and J genes are TRBV10-3 and TRBJ2-5; the D is unclear. Trimming pared 8 bases from V and 3 bases from J, leaving 19 bases between. Germline V gene lookup returns CDR1 ENHRY and CDR2 SYGVKD. There are 15 residues in the CDR3. CDR3 amino acids: CAIADHYGGEETQYF. The DNA of the CDR3 is TGTGCCATCGCTGACCATTACGGCGGAGAAGAGACCCAGTACTTC.

This chain joins TRBV11-2 and TRBJ2-3, with 9 bases matching TRBD1. Looked up from germline, CDR1 is SGHAT and CDR2 is FQNNGV. With V trimmed by 4 bases and J by 0 bases, 11 bases remained unmatched. The CDR3 is 18 amino acids. The CDR3 protein is CASSSGFGQGFSTDTQYF. The CDR3 DNA sequence: TGTGCCAGCAGCTCTGGGTTTGGACAGGGGTTCAGCACAGATACGCAGTATTTT.

The chain has TRBV10-3 and TRBJ2-1; TRBD2 aligns across 11 bases. Losses at the gene ends were 3 bases for V and 5 bases for J; bases not matched to a gene: 3. Germline V CDR1 and CDR2: ENHRY, SYGVKD. The CDR3 consists of 15 residues. CDR3 in amino acids: CAISEGLAGHNEQFF. The DNA for the CDR3 is TGTGCCATCAGTGAAGGACTAGCGGGCCACAATGAGCAGTTCTTC.

This clonotype was found a few times. Here the CDR3 reads CASSEGGTPVELFF. In nucleotides, the CDR3 is TGTGCCAGCAGCGAGGGGGGGACACCCGTCGAGCTGTTTTTT. This sequence joins TRBV9 and TRBJ2-2; D may be TRBD2 (7 bases). CDR3 length: 14 residues. Germline V gene sequence: CDR1 SGDLS, CDR2 YYNGEE. Trimming took 3 bases from V and 11 from J, leaving 17 bases between them.

This clonotype appeared a few times. This chain links TRBV5-6 with TRBJ1-3, with unresolved D. The germline V gene has CDR1 SGHDT and CDR2 YYEEEE. Trimming took off 1 base at V and 8 bases at J, with 10 bases between the two ends. The CDR3 has 13 amino acids. The CDR3 spells CASSLRSGDTIYF. The CDR3 DNA follows: TGTGCCAGCAGCTTGCGCAGCGGCGACACCATATATTTT.

This clonotype has ten or more counts. This chain uses TRBV29-1 with TRBJ2-3, with 8 bases lining up with TRBD1. CDR1 and CDR2 (germline): SQVTM, ANQGSEA. The CDR3 totals 17 residues. Unmatched junction bases numbered 11, after V lost 3 bases and J lost 0 bases. The chain's CDR3 is CSVERFGQGTSTDTQYF. Written as DNA, the CDR3 is TGCAGCGTTGAGAGGTTCGGACAGGGCACTAGCACAGATACGCAGTATTTT.

CDR3 in amino acids: CASSSAGAGELFF. CDR3 in DNA: TGTGCCAGCAGCTCTGCAGGGGCCGGGGAGCTGTTTTTT. This rearrangement joins TRBV7-3 to TRBJ2-2; D might be TRBD1 (6 bases). The ends were cut back, 4 bases at V and 6 bases at J, with 9 bases in the middle. This CDR3 comprises 13 residues. The germline CDR1 and CDR2 sequences are SGHTA and FQGTGA.

This clonotype turned up a few times. The DNA for the CDR3 is TGTGCCAGCAGCCCACCAACGGGATTGAACACTGAAGCTTTCTTT. Protein: CASSPPTGLNTEAFF. The chain is built from TRBV9 and TRBJ1-1, with unresolved D. The CDR3 covers 15 residues. CDR1 is SGDLS, CDR2 YYNGEE, per germline. V lost 4 bases and J lost 0, with 13 bases in between.